One sample yielded the 5 T cell receptor beta chains listed below, sequenced in a study of Ad26.COV2.S vaccination and SARS-CoV-2 variants. Libraries were prepared by immunoSEQ multiplex PCR; TCRdb keeps only in-frame clonotypes and omits some of them. The table records about 440,000 clones, roughly 88% of them present only once. Treatment: some 20 received Ad26.COV2.S at low or high dose, single or two shots; 5 received placebo; per-sample allocation not given. Sampling was performed 63 days after the first vaccine or placebo injection. The material sequenced was peripheral blood, taken in a trial of Ad26.COV2.S vaccine versus placebo. These receptors were obtained from a person aged 18-65 years who received the Ad26.COV2.S COVID-19 vaccine or a placebo.

CDR3 nucleotide sequence: TGCAGCGTTGAGCGCCAGGGGAACTATGGCTACACCTTC. It specifies CSVERQGNYGYTF. The chain combines TRBV29-1 with TRBJ1-2, with D possibly being TRBD1 (6 bases). Germline loops: CDR1 SQVTM, CDR2 ANQGSEA. The length of the CDR3 is 13 residues. V lost 3 bases and J 2 bases, leaving 10 bases between the germline ends. Full variable domain (outside the CDR3, taken from reference TRBV29-1 and TRBJ1-2): SAVISQKPSRDICQRGTSLTIQCQVDSQVTMMFWYRQQPGQSLTLIATANQGSEATYESGFVIDKFPISRPNLTFSTLTVSNMSPEDSSIYLCSVERQGNYGYTFGSGTRLTVV.

In its sample, this clone was seen once. The chain has TRBV19 and TRBJ1-1; no definite D call. The germline V gene has CDR1 LNHDA and CDR2 SQIVND (reference sequence). V lost 0 bases and J 1 base, leaving 3 bases between the germline ends. The CDR3 sequence is 13 residues long. CDR3 DNA: TGTGCCAGTAGTATAGATACGAACACTGAAGCTTTCTTT. Its protein product is CASSIDTNTEAFF.

The chain recombines TRBV6-1 with TRBJ2-1; 7 positions agree with TRBD2. The CDR3 has 14 residues. The J segment lost 2 bases and the V segment lost 3 bases, leaving 1 base of the junction unmatched. Germline CDR1 MNHNS, CDR2 SASEGT. The CDR3 region is CASSEGLPYNEQFF. CDR3 nucleotide sequence: TGTGCCAGCAGTGAGGGACTACCCTACAATGAGCAGTTCTTC.

The V and J genes are TRBV18 and TRBJ2-2, with TRBD2 identical over 8 bases. V trimming: 4 bases; J trimming: 2 bases; junction bases outside the gene matches: 3. The CDR3 consists of 15 residues. Germline CDR1 KGHSH, CDR2 LQKENI. In DNA, the CDR3 is TGTGCCAGCTCACAGCGGGGGACTAACACCGGGGAGCTGTTTTTT. Its translation is CASSQRGTNTGELFF.

This clone was counted once. The chain carries TRBV18 and TRBJ2-1, with no clear D. There are 16 residues in the CDR3. The germline V gene encodes CDR1 KGHSH and CDR2 LQKENI. Between the trimmed V and J ends, which lost 6 bases and 1 base, there was a span of 16 bases. The DNA of the CDR3 is TGTGCCAGCTCGGAGACGCACGCCCTATCCTACAATGAGCAGTTCTTC. Protein product: CASSETHALSYNEQFF. The full variable domain, its missing parts supplied by reference TRBV18 and TRBJ2-1, is NAGVMQNPRHLVRRRGQEARLRCSPMKGHSHVYWYRQLPEEGLKFMVYLQKENIIDESGMPKERFSAEFPKEGPSILRIQQVVRGDSAAYFCASSETHALSYNEQFFGPGTRLTVL.